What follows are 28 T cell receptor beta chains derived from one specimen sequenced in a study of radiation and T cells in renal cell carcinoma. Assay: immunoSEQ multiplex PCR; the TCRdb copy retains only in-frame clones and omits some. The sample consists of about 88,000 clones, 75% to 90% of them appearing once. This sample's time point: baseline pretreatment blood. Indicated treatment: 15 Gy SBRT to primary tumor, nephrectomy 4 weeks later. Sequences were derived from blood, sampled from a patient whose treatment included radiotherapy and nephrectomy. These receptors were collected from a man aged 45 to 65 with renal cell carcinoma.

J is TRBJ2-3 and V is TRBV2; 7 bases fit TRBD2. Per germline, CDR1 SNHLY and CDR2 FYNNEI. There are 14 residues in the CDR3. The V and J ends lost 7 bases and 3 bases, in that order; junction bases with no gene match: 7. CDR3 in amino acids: CASKAGDWTDTQYF. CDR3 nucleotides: TGTGCCAGCAAGGCGGGAGATTGGACAGATACGCAGTATTTT. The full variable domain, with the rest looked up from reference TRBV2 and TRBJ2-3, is EPEVTQTPSHQVTQMGQEVILRCVPISNHLYFYWYRQILGQKVEFLVSFYNNEISEKSEIFDDQFSVERPDGSNFTLKIRSTKLEDSAMYFCASKAGDWTDTQYFGPGTRLTVL.

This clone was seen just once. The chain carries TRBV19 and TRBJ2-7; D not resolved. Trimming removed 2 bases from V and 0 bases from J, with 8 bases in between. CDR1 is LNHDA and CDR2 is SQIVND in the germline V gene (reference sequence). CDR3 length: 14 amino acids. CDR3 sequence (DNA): TGTGCCAGTAGTATATCGGAAAACTCCTACGAGCAGTACTTC. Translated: CASSISENSYEQYF.

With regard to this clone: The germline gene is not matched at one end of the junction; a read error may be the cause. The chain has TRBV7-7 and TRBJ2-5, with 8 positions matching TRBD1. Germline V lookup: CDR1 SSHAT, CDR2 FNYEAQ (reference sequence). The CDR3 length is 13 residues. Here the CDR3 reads CASSLDREETQYF. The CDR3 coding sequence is TGTGCTAGCAGCCTGGACAGGGAAGAGACCCAGTACTTC.

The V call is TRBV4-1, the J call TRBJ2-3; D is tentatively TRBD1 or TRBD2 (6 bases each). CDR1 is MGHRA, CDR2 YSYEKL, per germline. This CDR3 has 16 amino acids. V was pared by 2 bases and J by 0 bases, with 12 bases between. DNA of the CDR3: TGCGCCAGCAGCCAAAGGGGGGTACCAAGCACAGATACGCAGTATTTT. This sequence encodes CASSQRGVPSTDTQYF.

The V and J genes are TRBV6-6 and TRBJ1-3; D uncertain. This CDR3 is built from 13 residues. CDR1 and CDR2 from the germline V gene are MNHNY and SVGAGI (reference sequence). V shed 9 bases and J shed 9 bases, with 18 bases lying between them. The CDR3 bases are TGTGCCAGTTCAGGTTCCCAGCCGACCACCATATATTTT. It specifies CASSGSQPTTIYF.

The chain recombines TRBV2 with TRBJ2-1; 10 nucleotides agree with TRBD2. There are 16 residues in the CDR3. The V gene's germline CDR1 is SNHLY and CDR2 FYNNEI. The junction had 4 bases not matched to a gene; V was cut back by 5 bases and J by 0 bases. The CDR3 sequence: CASSTLAGGSYNEQFF. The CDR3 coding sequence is TGTGCCAGCAGTACCTTAGCGGGGGGCTCCTACAATGAGCAGTTCTTC.

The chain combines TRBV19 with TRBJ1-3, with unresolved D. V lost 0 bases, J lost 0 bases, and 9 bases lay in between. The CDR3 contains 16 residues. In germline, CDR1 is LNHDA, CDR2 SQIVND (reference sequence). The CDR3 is CASSIDLVNSGNTIYF. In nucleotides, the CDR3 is TGTGCCAGTAGTATAGATCTGGTGAACTCTGGAAACACCATATATTTT.

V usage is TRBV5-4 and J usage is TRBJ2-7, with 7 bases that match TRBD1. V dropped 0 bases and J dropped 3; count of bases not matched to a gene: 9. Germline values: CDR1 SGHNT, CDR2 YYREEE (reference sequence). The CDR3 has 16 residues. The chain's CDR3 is CASSLDQATGSYEQYF. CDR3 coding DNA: TGTGCCAGCAGCTTGGATCAGGCGACAGGGAGCTACGAGCAGTACTTC.

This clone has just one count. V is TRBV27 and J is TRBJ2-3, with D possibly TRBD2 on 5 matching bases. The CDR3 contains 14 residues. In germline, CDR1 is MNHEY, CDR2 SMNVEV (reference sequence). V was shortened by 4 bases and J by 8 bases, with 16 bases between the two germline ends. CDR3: CASSSHAKEATQYF. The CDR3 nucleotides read TGTGCCAGCAGTTCGCACGCGAAGGAGGCTACGCAGTATTTT.

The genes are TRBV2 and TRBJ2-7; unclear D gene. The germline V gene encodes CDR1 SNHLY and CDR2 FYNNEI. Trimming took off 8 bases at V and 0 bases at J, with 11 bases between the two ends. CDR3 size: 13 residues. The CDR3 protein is CASCPVHSYEQYF. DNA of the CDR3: TGTGCCAGCTGCCCAGTCCACTCCTACGAGCAGTACTTC.

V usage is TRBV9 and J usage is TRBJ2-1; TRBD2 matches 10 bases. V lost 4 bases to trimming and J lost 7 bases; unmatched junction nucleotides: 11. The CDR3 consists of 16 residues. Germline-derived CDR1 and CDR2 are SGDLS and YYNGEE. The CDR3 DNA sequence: TGTGCCAGCAGCTCCCGGGAAGCGGGGGGGCAAAATGAGCAGTTCTTC. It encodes CASSSREAGGQNEQFF.

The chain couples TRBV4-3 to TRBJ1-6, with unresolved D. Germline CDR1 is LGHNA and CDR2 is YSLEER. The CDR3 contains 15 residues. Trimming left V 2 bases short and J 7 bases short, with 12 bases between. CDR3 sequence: CASSQQTRENSPLHF. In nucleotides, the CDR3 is TGCGCCAGCAGCCAACAAACAAGAGAAAATTCACCCCTCCACTTT.

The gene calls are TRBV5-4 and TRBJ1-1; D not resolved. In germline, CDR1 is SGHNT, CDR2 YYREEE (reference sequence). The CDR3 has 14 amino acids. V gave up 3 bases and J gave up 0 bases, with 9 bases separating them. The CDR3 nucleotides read TGTGCCAGCAGCTCAGCATCCATGAACACTGAAGCTTTCTTT. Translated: CASSSASMNTEAFF.

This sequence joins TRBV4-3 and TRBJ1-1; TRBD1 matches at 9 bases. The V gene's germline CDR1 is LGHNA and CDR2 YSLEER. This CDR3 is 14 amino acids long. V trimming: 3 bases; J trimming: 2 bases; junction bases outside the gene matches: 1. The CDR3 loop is CASSQTGGNTEAFF. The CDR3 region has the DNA TGCGCCAGCAGCCAGACAGGGGGTAACACTGAAGCTTTCTTT.

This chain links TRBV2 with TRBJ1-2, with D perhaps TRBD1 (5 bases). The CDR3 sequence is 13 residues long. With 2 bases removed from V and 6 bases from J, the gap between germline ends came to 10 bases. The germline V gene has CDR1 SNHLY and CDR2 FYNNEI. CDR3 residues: CASSETGPNGYTF. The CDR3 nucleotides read TGTGCCAGCAGTGAAACAGGCCCGAATGGCTACACCTTC.

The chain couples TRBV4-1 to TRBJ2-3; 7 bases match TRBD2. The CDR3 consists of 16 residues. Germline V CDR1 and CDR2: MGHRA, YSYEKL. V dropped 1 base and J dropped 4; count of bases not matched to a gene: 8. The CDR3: CASSQALRGRADTQYF. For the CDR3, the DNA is TGCGCCAGCAGCCAAGCACTTCGCGGGAGAGCAGATACGCAGTATTTT.

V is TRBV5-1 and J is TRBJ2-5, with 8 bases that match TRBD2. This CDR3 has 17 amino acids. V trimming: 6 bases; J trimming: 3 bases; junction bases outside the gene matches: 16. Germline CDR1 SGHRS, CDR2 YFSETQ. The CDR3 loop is CASTTGEVGSGKETQYF. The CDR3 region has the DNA TGCGCCAGCACAACGGGGGAGGTTGGTAGCGGGAAAGAGACCCAGTACTTC.

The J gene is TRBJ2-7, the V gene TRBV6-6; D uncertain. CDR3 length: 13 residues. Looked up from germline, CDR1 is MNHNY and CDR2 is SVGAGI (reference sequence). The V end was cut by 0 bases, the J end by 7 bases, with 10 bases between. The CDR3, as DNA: TGTGCCAGCAGTTACTCGATATCCGAGGAGCAGTACTTC. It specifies CASSYSISEEQYF.

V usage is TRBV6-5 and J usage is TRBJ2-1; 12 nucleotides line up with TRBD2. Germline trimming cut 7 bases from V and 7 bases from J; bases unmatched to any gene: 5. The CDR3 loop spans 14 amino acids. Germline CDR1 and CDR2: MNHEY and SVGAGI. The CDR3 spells CASNGLAGLNEQFF. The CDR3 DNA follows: TGTGCCAGCAATGGACTAGCGGGATTAAATGAGCAGTTCTTC.

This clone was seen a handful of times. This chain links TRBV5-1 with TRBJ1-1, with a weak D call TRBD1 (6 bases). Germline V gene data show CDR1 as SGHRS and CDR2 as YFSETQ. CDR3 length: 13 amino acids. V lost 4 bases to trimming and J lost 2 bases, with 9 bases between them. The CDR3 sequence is CASSAGTNTEAFF. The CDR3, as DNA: TGCGCCAGCAGCGCCGGGACAAACACTGAAGCTTTCTTT.

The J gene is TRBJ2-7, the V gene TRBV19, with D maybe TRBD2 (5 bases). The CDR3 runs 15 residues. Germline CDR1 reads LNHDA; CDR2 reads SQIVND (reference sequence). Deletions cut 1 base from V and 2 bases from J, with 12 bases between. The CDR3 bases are TGTGCCAGTAGTATAGGGACTCGGCGGCCCTACGAGCAGTACTTC. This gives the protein CASSIGTRRPYEQYF.

The CDR3 region has the DNA TGTGCCAGTAGTACCGGGACAGGGGCGAGCAATCAGCCCCAGCATTTT. Its protein product is CASSTGTGASNQPQHF. The chain combines TRBV19 with TRBJ1-5; 10 positions match TRBD1. The germline CDR1 and CDR2 sequences are LNHDA and SQIVND (reference sequence). This CDR3 contains 16 residues. Trimming at V came to 4 bases and at J to 1 base, leaving 4 bases not matched to a gene.

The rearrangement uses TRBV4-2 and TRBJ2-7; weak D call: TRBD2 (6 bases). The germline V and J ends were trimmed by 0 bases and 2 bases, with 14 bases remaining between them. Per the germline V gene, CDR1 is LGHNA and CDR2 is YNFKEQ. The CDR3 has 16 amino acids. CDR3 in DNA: TGTGCCAGCAGCCAAGATCGGCTAGCGCGGACCTACGAGCAGTACTTC. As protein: CASSQDRLARTYEQYF.

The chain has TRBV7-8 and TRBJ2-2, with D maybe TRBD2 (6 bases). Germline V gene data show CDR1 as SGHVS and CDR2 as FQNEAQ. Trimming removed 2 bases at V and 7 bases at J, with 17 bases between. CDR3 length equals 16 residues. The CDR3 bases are TGTGCCAGCAGCTTATCGGGACTCCCTGGAGGCGGGGAGCTGTTTTTT. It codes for CASSLSGLPGGGELFF.

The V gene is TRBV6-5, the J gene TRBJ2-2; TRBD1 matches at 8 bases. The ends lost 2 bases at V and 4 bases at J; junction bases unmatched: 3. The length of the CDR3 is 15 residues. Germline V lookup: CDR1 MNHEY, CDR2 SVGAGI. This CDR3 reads CASSYGQGSTGELFF. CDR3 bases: TGTGCCAGCAGTTACGGACAGGGAAGCACCGGGGAGCTGTTTTTT.

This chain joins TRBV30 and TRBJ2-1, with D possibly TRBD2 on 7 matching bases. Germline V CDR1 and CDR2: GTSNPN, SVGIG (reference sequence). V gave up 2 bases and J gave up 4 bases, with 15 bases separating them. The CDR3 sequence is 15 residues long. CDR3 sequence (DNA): TGTGCCTGGAGTTTGGGGGGGCTAGGGTACAATGAGCAGTTCTTC. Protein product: CAWSLGGLGYNEQFF. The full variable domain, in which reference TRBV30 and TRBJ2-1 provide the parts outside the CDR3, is SQTIHQWPATLVQPVGSPLSLECTVEGTSNPNLYWYRQAAGRGLQLLFYSVGIGQISSEVPQNLSASRPQDRQFILSSKKLLLSDSGFYLCAWSLGGLGYNEQFFGPGTRLTVL.

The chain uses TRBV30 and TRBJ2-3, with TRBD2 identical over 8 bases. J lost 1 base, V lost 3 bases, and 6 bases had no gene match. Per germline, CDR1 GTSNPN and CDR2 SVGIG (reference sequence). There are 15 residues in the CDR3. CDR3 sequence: CAWSPGGTGTDTQYF. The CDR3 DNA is TGTGCCTGGAGCCCGGGGGGGACGGGCACAGATACGCAGTATTTT.

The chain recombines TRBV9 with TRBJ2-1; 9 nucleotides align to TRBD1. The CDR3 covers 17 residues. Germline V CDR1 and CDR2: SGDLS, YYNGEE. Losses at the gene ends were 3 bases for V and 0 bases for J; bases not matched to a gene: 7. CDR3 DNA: TGTGCCAGCAGCGAGAGGACAGGGGCCGGCTCCTACAATGAGCAGTTCTTC. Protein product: CASSERTGAGSYNEQFF.